The 17 T cell receptor beta chains listed next were all sequenced from one sample in a study of CD8 T cells in ankylosing spondylitis. One entry per CDR3 protein, called by TCRdb with MiXCR from the 5' RACE reads. The sample consists of about 250,000 distinct CDR3 sequences, 10% to 13% of them appearing once. Material: blood, either unsorted or a sorted T cell fraction (not recorded which). These receptors were collected from a male donor with ankylosing spondylitis or in good health (not recorded which).

In its sample, this clonotype was seen many times. This chain connects TRBV5-1 to TRBJ1-2, with D perhaps matching TRBD1 (5 bases). CDR3 length: 12 amino acids. V lost 2 bases and J lost 6, with 8 bases in between. Germline V gives CDR1 SGHRS, CDR2 YFSETQ. The CDR3, as DNA: TGCGCCAGCAGCTTTGACAGTAATGGCTACACCTTC. Protein: CASSFDSNGYTF.

The V call is TRBV30, the J call TRBJ2-3; 9 bases are a match to TRBD1. This CDR3 region has 14 residues. Germline V gene sequence: CDR1 GTSNPN, CDR2 SVGIG (reference sequence). V shed 6 bases and J 4 bases; nucleotides not matched to a gene: 8. CDR3 protein: CACPGQGKPDTQYF. The CDR3, as DNA: TGTGCCTGCCCGGGACAGGGTAAACCAGATACGCAGTATTTT. Full variable domain (missing parts from reference TRBV30 and TRBJ2-3): SQTIHQWPATLVQPVGSPLSLECTVEGTSNPNLYWYRQAAGRGLQLLFYSVGIGQISSEVPQNLSASRPQDRQFILSSKKLLLSDSGFYLCACPGQGKPDTQYFGPGTRLTVL.

This clonotype was observed at least ten times. The chain couples TRBV6-1 to TRBJ2-2; 8 positions match TRBD1. This CDR3 has 14 residues. Germline trimming cut 6 bases from V and 7 bases from J; bases unmatched to any gene: 7. The germline V gene has CDR1 MNHNS and CDR2 SASEGT. CDR3 protein: CASREQGAGGELFF. Written as DNA, the CDR3 is TGTGCCAGCAGAGAGCAGGGGGCCGGCGGGGAGCTGTTTTTT.

For the CDR3, the DNA is TGTGCCAGCAGACTAGGACAGGGGTCCCTCGGGGAGCAGTTCTTC. This sequence encodes CASRLGQGSLGEQFF. The rearrangement links TRBV6-1 to TRBJ2-1, with 9 bases matching TRBD1. CDR1 and CDR2 from the germline V gene are MNHNS and SASEGT. V shed 6 bases and J 10 bases; nucleotides not matched to a gene: 13. The CDR3 is made up of 15 amino acids.

This clonotype appeared a few times. This rearrangement joins TRBV7-2 to TRBJ2-5; 8 positions match TRBD2. CDR1 is SGHTA and CDR2 is FQGNSA in the germline V gene. This CDR3 comprises 15 residues. V lost 5 bases to trimming and J lost 2 bases; unmatched junction nucleotides: 7. CDR3 bases: TGTGCCAGCAGCCGGAGCGGGGGTTATCAAGAGACCCAGTACTTC. Protein: CASSRSGGYQETQYF.

In this sample, this clonotype turned up many times. This chain links TRBV29-1 with TRBJ2-1; unclear D gene. CDR1 and CDR2 (germline): SQVTM, ANQGSEA. This CDR3 is 13 amino acids long. Trimming shortened V by 8 bases and J by 3 bases, and 14 bases separated the two germline ends. In DNA, the CDR3 is TGCAGCCCGAGCCGCCTTGGCTACAATGAGCAGTTCTTC. This gives the protein CSPSRLGYNEQFF.

On this clonotype: Compared with germline, one end of the junction differs, possibly owing to a read error. V is TRBV4-1 and J is TRBJ2-7; 7 bases agree with TRBD1. This CDR3 comprises 18 residues. Germline CDR1 MGHRA, CDR2 YSYEKL. CDR3 protein: CTSSQERMPTGSTHEQYF. The CDR3, as DNA: TGCACCAGCAGCCAAGAAAGAATGCCGACAGGGTCCACCCACGAGCAGTACTTC.

This clonotype was seen repeatedly, ten times or more. J is TRBJ2-1 and V is TRBV10-3, with 10 bases lining up with TRBD2. Looked up from germline, CDR1 is ENHRY and CDR2 is SYGVKD. J gave up 0 bases and V 4 bases, and 0 bases lay outside the gene matches. This CDR3 is built from 15 residues. CDR3 DNA sequence: TGTGCCATCAGTGCTAGCGGGGGCTCCTACAATGAGCAGTTCTTC. Its protein product is CAISASGGSYNEQFF.

This clonotype showed up just a few times. The CDR3 region is CASSLVMSYEQYF. The CDR3 DNA follows: TGTGCCAGCAGCTTAGTGATGTCCTACGAGCAGTACTTC. The rearrangement links TRBV11-3 to TRBJ2-7; no definite D call. This CDR3 spans 13 amino acids. Germline CDR1 and CDR2: SGHNT and YENEEA. Trimming cost V 1 base and J 1 base, with 5 bases left between them.

This clonotype was counted at least ten times. The rearrangement joins TRBV5-6 to TRBJ2-2; 10 bases are shared with TRBD1. Germline V gene sequence: CDR1 SGHDT, CDR2 YYEEEE. J was trimmed by 3 bases and V by 3 bases; bases with no gene match: 5. CDR3 length: 16 amino acids. Written as DNA, the CDR3 is TGTGCCAGCAGCTACGGACAGGGGGAGGACACCGGGGAGCTGTTTTTT. Translation: CASSYGQGEDTGELFF. The whole variable domain, remainder taken from reference TRBV5-6 and TRBJ2-2, is DAGVTQSPTHLIKTRGQQVTLRCSPKSGHDTVSWYQQALGQGPQFIFQYYEEEERQRGNFPDRFSGHQFPNYSSELNVNALLLGDSALYLCASSYGQGEDTGELFFGEGSRLTVL.

With regard to this clonotype: It may be a read error: a sequence one base away is much more abundant. V gene TRBV5-5 combines with J gene TRBJ1-2; 10 nucleotides line up with TRBD1. From germline, CDR1 is SGHKS and CDR2 YYEKEE (reference sequence). The CDR3 has 13 residues. The CDR3 spells CPSSSGTGVGYTF. The CDR3 DNA sequence: TGTCCCAGCAGCTCCGGGACAGGGGTCGGCTACACCTTC.

In this sample, this clonotype turned up many times. The chain joins TRBV20-1 to TRBJ2-3; TRBD2 agrees at 9 bases. The CDR3 runs to 15 residues. J lost 4 bases, V lost 3 bases, and 8 bases had no gene match. The germline V gene has CDR1 DFQATT and CDR2 SNEGSKA (reference sequence). CDR3 bases: TGCAGTGCTAGGAATCTAGCGGGAAGTGCAGATACGCAGTATTTT. This gives the protein CSARNLAGSADTQYF.

This clonotype appeared many times. The CDR3 sequence: CASSQERGNQPQHF. In nucleotides, the CDR3 is TGTGCCAGCAGCCAAGAGCGCGGGAATCAGCCCCAGCATTTT. The chain carries TRBV3-1 and TRBJ1-5; D gene ambiguous. Per germline, CDR1 LGHDT and CDR2 YNNKEL (reference sequence). V was pared by 0 bases and J by 4 bases, with 7 bases between. The CDR3 covers 14 residues.

This clonotype has more than one count but fewer than ten. The rearrangement uses TRBV7-2 and TRBJ1-1; 10 bases line up with TRBD1. Germline V gives CDR1 SGHTA, CDR2 FQGNSA. V lost 4 bases, J lost 3 bases, and 8 bases stayed unmatched. The CDR3 runs 16 residues. DNA for the CDR3: TGTGCCAGCAGCTATGACAGGGGGCTAGAAGACACTGAAGCTTTCTTT. Protein sequence: CASSYDRGLEDTEAFF.

This chain connects TRBV6-1 to TRBJ2-3; 10 positions agree with TRBD1. The germline V gene encodes CDR1 MNHNS and CDR2 SASEGT. V was pared by 6 bases and J by 5 bases, with 5 bases of the junction left unmatched. This CDR3 region has 14 residues. The CDR3 nucleotides are TGTGCCAGCAGCCGACAGGGGGCAAAAGATACGCAGTATTTT. Its protein product is CASSRQGAKDTQYF.

This clonotype was picked up a small number of times. The V call is TRBV20-1, the J call TRBJ1-1; possible D gene TRBD1, 6 bases. Germline V lookup: CDR1 DFQATT, CDR2 SNEGSKA (reference sequence). The V and J ends lost 6 bases and 2 bases respectively, with 19 bases between them. The CDR3 has 15 residues. CDR3: CSARTPDSLNTEAFF. In nucleotides, the CDR3 is TGCAGTGCCCGCACCCCGGACAGCCTAAACACTGAAGCTTTCTTT.

This clonotype was counted a few times. The gene calls are TRBV20-1 and TRBJ1-5; tentative D call: TRBD1 (5 bases). CDR1 DFQATT and CDR2 SNEGSKA come from the germline V gene (reference sequence). The germline V and J ends were trimmed by 5 bases and 1 base, with 18 bases remaining between them. The CDR3 is 16 residues long. The CDR3 DNA reads as TGCAGTGCTTTAGACAGTCTACAAAGGAGCAATCAGCCCCAGCATTTT. Protein: CSALDSLQRSNQPQHF.